This T cell receptor beta chain emerged from a study of blood T cells in healthy people across ages. Broader study findings: More naive CD4+ cells and higher diversity were found in long-lived than in aged donors.

Next came a second PCR, run for about 7 to 12 cycles, which used a sample-barcoded 5' primer along with a J-beta primer mix. TCRdb analysed the 5' RACE reads with MiXCR anew, one entry per CDR3 protein. The sample has about 1.5 million distinct CDR3 sequences; 42% are singletons. Concerning this clonotype: Its antigen is not identified.

This sequence was found in a young woman in good health. The sequenced sample was blood.

The CDR3 DNA reads TGTGCCAGCAGTGCCTCGGGACTAAATATAGATACGCAGTATTTT. Its protein is CASSASGLNIDTQYF. The chain combines TRBV12-3 or TRBV12-4 with TRBJ2-3; 7 nucleotides line up with TRBD2. Trimming removed 5 bases from V and 5 bases from J; junction bases left unmatched: 10. This CDR3 spans 15 amino acids.